This T cell receptor beta chain stems from a study of OX40 agonist ivuxolimab in advanced cancers. TCRdb's table, derived via immunoSEQ multiplex PCR, lists solely in-frame clones and lacks some. Of about 15,000 clones in the sample, 80% to 85% were seen once. Germline CDR1 and CDR2: SGHNT and YYREEE (reference sequence). The CDR3 runs 15 residues. V was pared by 4 bases and J by 4 bases, with 10 bases of the junction left unmatched. By share, this clone ranks as hyperexpanded (1% or more). The antigen is undetermined. Points from the study as a whole: Low normalized T-cell clonal expansion was also seen in some nonresponders. The antigens recognized by the expanded peripheral T cells, that is their antigen specificity, were not determined.

The V gene is TRBV5-4, the J gene TRBJ1-2; 7 nucleotides match TRBD1. The sequence was obtained from an adult with an advanced solid tumor such as melanoma, head and neck, liver or kidney cancer. The sample in question was CD4+ or CD8+ T cells sorted from blood, obtained in a trial of the OX40 agonist ivuxolimab. CDR3 in DNA: TGTGCCAGCAGCGGGGACCGGGACAGACTCTATGGCTACACCTTC. It encodes CASSGDRDRLYGYTF.